The 24 T cell receptor beta chains given below trace back to one sample, sequenced in a study of PD-1 blockade in classical Hodgkin lymphoma. Method: immunoSEQ multiplex PCR; TCRdb's copy keeps in-frame clones and lacks some. This table holds around 100,000 clones, around nine tenths found once. Each patient's relapse followed autologous stem cell transplantation, and brentuximab vedotin exposure varied. The sequencing here drew on peripheral blood mononuclear cells (PBMCs), taken before the second cycle of nivolumab. Receptors originate from a human donor with classical Hodgkin lymphoma.

J is TRBJ2-6 and V is TRBV18; D is ambiguous. Germline assignment: CDR1 KGHSH and CDR2 LQKENI. The CDR3 runs 15 residues. The germline V and J ends were trimmed by 3 bases and 0 bases, with 6 bases remaining between them. Written as DNA, the CDR3 is TGTGCCAGCTCACCTATACCCTCTGGGGCCAACGTCCTGACTTTC. This translates into CASSPIPSGANVLTF. The full variable domain, with the rest looked up from reference TRBV18 and TRBJ2-6, is NAGVMQNPRHLVRRRGQEARLRCSPMKGHSHVYWYRQLPEEGLKFMVYLQKENIIDESGMPKERFSAEFPKEGPSILRIQQVVRGDSAAYFCASSPIPSGANVLTFGAGSRLTVL.

The chain carries TRBV27 and TRBJ2-7, with 12 bases matching TRBD2. The germline V gene has CDR1 MNHEY and CDR2 SMNVEV (reference sequence). Germline trimming cut 5 bases from V and 4 bases from J; bases unmatched to any gene: 6. The CDR3 length is 15 residues. This CDR3 is CASSPGTSGLYEQYF. The CDR3 DNA is TGTGCCAGCAGTCCGGGGACTAGCGGGCTGTACGAGCAGTACTTC.

This clone was seen once. This sequence joins TRBV19 and TRBJ1-5; perhaps TRBD1 as D (6 bases). The length of the CDR3 is 15 residues. Germline V gene sequence: CDR1 LNHDA, CDR2 SQIVND (reference sequence). Trimming left V 4 bases short and J 3 bases short, with 13 bases between. The CDR3 is CASSSLTGFNQPQHF. CDR3 in DNA: TGTGCCAGTAGTAGCCTTACAGGGTTCAATCAGCCCCAGCATTTT. Complete variable domain (other parts from reference TRBV19 and TRBJ1-5): DGGITQSPKYLFRKEGQNVTLSCEQNLNHDAMYWYRQDPGQGLRLIYYSQIVNDFQKGDIAEGYSVSREKKESFPLTVTSAQKNPTAFYLCASSSLTGFNQPQHFGDGTRLSIL.

In its sample, this clone was seen once. The rearrangement uses TRBV7-2 and TRBJ1-2; 8 bases align to TRBD1. The CDR3 extends over 16 amino acids. The trim removed 2 bases at V and 1 base at J, leaving 6 bases unmatched. CDR1 is SGHTA and CDR2 is FQGNSA in the germline V gene. The CDR3 nucleotides are TGTGCCAGCAGCTTAAGGCAGGGGGCGATTAACTATGGCTACACCTTC. It translates to CASSLRQGAINYGYTF.

The chain couples TRBV5-6 to TRBJ1-3; no reliable D call. The germline V and J ends were trimmed by 0 bases and 0 bases, with 13 bases remaining between them. This CDR3 spans 17 amino acids. Germline-derived CDR1 and CDR2 are SGHDT and YYEEEE. This CDR3 is CASSLGPLRASGNTIYF. The CDR3 DNA follows: TGTGCCAGCAGCTTGGGTCCCCTTAGGGCCTCTGGAAACACCATATATTTT.

This sequence joins TRBV7-2 and TRBJ1-1; unclear D gene. Germline V CDR1 and CDR2: SGHTA, FQGNSA. The CDR3 loop spans 16 amino acids. V was cut by 3 bases and J by 1 base, with 15 bases left in between. CDR3 DNA sequence: TGTGCCAGCAGCTTGCCAGTCGTCCACTCGAACACTGAAGCTTTCTTT. Amino acid sequence: CASSLPVVHSNTEAFF.

The chain couples TRBV16 to TRBJ2-7; 8 bases line up with TRBD2. The CDR3 is 14 amino acids. Germline lookup yields CDR1 KGHSY and CDR2 FQNENV. The V segment lost 0 bases and the J segment 4 bases; nucleotides outside the gene matches: 2. In nucleotides, the CDR3 is TGTGCCAGCAGCCAATCGGCTAGCGGGTACGAGCAGTACTTC. This encodes CASSQSASGYEQYF.

This chain uses TRBV5-6 with TRBJ2-7, with 9 bases fitting TRBD2. From germline, CDR1 is SGHDT and CDR2 YYEEEE. J lost 4 bases, V lost 1 base, and 12 bases had no gene match. The CDR3 loop spans 17 amino acids. The CDR3 DNA follows: TGTGCCAGCAGCTTGAGGATGAGCGGGGGGTCCGTATACGAGCAGTACTTC. This translates into CASSLRMSGGSVYEQYF.

The chain uses TRBV7-7 and TRBJ2-2, with D possibly TRBD2 on 6 matching bases. CDR1 is SSHAT and CDR2 is FNYEAQ in the germline V gene (reference sequence). The CDR3 is made up of 14 amino acids. V dropped 5 bases and J dropped 5 bases, with 12 bases sitting between them. Here the CDR3 DNA reads TGTGCCAGCAGCCGACATGGACTAACCGGGGAGCTGTTTTTT. Translated, it gives CASSRHGLTGELFF.

The count of this clone is one. The chain couples TRBV25-1 to TRBJ2-1; 10 bases match TRBD2. The V and J ends lost 3 bases and 2 bases, in that order; junction bases with no gene match: 1. Germline CDR1 and CDR2: MGHDK and SYGVNS. The length of the CDR3 is 15 residues. The CDR3: CASSDSGGAYNEQFF. The CDR3 DNA reads as TGTGCCAGCAGTGACAGCGGGGGGGCCTACAATGAGCAGTTCTTC.

The CDR3 DNA is TGCGCCAGCAGCTTGGTCGGCGGCACAGTGGTCAATGAGCAGTTCTTC. Translation gives CASSLVGGTVVNEQFF. This rearrangement joins TRBV5-1 to TRBJ2-1; D is ambiguous. The CDR3 is 16 amino acids. CDR1 and CDR2 from the germline V gene are SGHRS and YFSETQ. V dropped 0 bases and J dropped 6 bases, with 16 bases sitting between them.

J is TRBJ2-7 and V is TRBV6-4; D perhaps matches TRBD1 (6 bases). This CDR3 has 13 residues. Trimming cost V 3 bases and J 4 bases, with 10 bases left between them. Germline loops: CDR1 MRHNA, CDR2 SNTAGT. The CDR3 nucleotides are TGTGCCAGCAGTGAGGCCAGGGGATACGAGCAGTACTTC. This codes for CASSEARGYEQYF.

This chain connects TRBV30 to TRBJ2-1; 8 nucleotides match TRBD1. Per the germline V gene, CDR1 is GTSNPN and CDR2 is SVGIG (reference sequence). Unmatched junction bases numbered 4, after V lost 5 bases and J lost 1 base. The CDR3 is 14 residues long. For the CDR3, the DNA is TGTGCCTGGGAACAGGGGGTGTCCTACAATGAGCAGTTCTTC. It specifies CAWEQGVSYNEQFF. The full variable domain, completed using reference TRBV30 and TRBJ2-1, is SQTIHQWPATLVQPVGSPLSLECTVEGTSNPNLYWYRQAAGRGLQLLFYSVGIGQISSEVPQNLSASRPQDRQFILSSKKLLLSDSGFYLCAWEQGVSYNEQFFGPGTRLTVL.

The rearrangement joins TRBV7-2 to TRBJ1-2, with 10 bases fitting TRBD1. Trimming at V came to 2 bases and at J to 3 bases, leaving 9 bases not matched to a gene. Germline V gene sequence: CDR1 SGHTA, CDR2 FQGNSA. The CDR3 has 17 residues. The CDR3 nucleotides are TGTGCCAGCAGCTTAAATGGCGACAGGGGGCAGGACTATGGCTACACCTTC. It codes for CASSLNGDRGQDYGYTF. Supplemented by reference TRBV7-2 and TRBJ1-2, the full variable domain reads GAGVSQSPSNKVTEKGKDVELRCDPISGHTALYWYRQSLGQGLEFLIYFQGNSAPDKSGLPSDRFSAERTGGSVSTLTIQRTQQEDSAVYLCASSLNGDRGQDYGYTFGSGTRLTVV.

This clone showed up just once. The chain joins TRBV5-5 to TRBJ2-7; D may correspond to TRBD1 or TRBD2 (5 bases each). From germline, CDR1 is SGHKS and CDR2 YYEKEE (reference sequence). This CDR3 has 13 residues. V was clipped by 3 bases and J by 7 bases, with 14 bases between them. Written as DNA, the CDR3 is TGTGCCAGCAGCTGGGAGTGGGGGTTGGAGCAGTACTTC. It specifies CASSWEWGLEQYF.

The V gene is TRBV9, the J gene TRBJ2-2; 8 bases line up with TRBD2. CDR1 and CDR2 (germline): SGDLS, YYNGEE. CDR3 length: 15 residues. The V and J ends lost 3 bases and 0 bases, in that order; junction bases with no gene match: 1. This CDR3 reads CASSGRGANTGELFF. The CDR3 nucleotides read TGTGCCAGCAGCGGGCGGGGGGCGAACACCGGGGAGCTGTTTTTT.

This clone was seen a handful of times. The chain uses TRBV4-3 and TRBJ2-5; D might be TRBD2 (6 bases). V was pared by 4 bases and J by 1 base, with 13 bases between. This CDR3 region has 15 residues. The germline gives CDR1 LGHNA, CDR2 YSLEER. The DNA of the CDR3 is TGCGCCAGCAGCCCGGACGGAGGGGCCCAAGAGACCCAGTACTTC. Translating it yields CASSPDGGAQETQYF.

This clone was detected once. The chain combines TRBV4-2 with TRBJ2-2, with 9 bases that match TRBD2. The CDR3 covers 18 residues. J was trimmed by 4 bases and V by 1 base; bases with no gene match: 10. Per germline, CDR1 LGHNA and CDR2 YNFKEQ. In DNA, the CDR3 is TGTGCCAGCAGCCAAGGGGCTTCTAGCGGGGTATCCACCGGGGAGCTGTTTTTT. Amino acid sequence: CASSQGASSGVSTGELFF.

This chain links TRBV10-3 with TRBJ2-1; 11 bases map to TRBD2. The germline CDR1 and CDR2 sequences are ENHRY and SYGVKD. The junction had 5 bases not matched to a gene; V was cut back by 4 bases and J by 9 bases. The CDR3 length is 14 residues. CDR3 bases: TGTGCCATCAGTGGAACTAGCGGGGGTGTTGAGCAGTTCTTC. Its protein is CAISGTSGGVEQFF.

This chain joins TRBV27 and TRBJ2-7; D assignment may be TRBD1 or TRBD2 (5 bases each). This CDR3 comprises 15 residues. The V end was cut by 0 bases, the J end by 0 bases, with 9 bases between. CDR1 and CDR2 (germline): MNHEY, SMNVEV (reference sequence). The CDR3 here is CASSLSTGLSYEQYF. CDR3 DNA sequence: TGTGCCAGCAGTTTATCGACGGGGCTCTCCTACGAGCAGTACTTC.

The chain carries TRBV18 and TRBJ2-2, with a tentative D call TRBD2 (6 bases). Germline CDR1 reads KGHSH; CDR2 reads LQKENI. V lost 2 bases and J lost 8, with 15 bases in between. The CDR3 runs to 15 residues. The CDR3 DNA is TGTGCCAGCTCACCAGGGGACTCCCCAGCGGGGGAGCTGTTTTTT. Translated: CASSPGDSPAGELFF.

This clone has a handful of counts. The chain recombines TRBV27 with TRBJ1-6; a weak D match, TRBD1 (6 bases). V was clipped by 5 bases and J by 6 bases, with 23 bases between them. Per the germline V gene, CDR1 is MNHEY and CDR2 is SMNVEV (reference sequence). This CDR3 is built from 18 residues. The DNA for the CDR3 is TGTGCCAGCAGTCCCCGGAAACAGGGAGGTCGCTTTAATTCACCCCTCCACTTT. The encoded protein is CASSPRKQGGRFNSPLHF.

The chain combines TRBV7-8 with TRBJ2-7; TRBD2 might be the D (6 bases). Germline lookup yields CDR1 SGHVS and CDR2 FQNEAQ. Trimming removed 6 bases from V and 1 base from J, with 16 bases in between. The CDR3 runs to 15 residues. CDR3 coding DNA: TGTGCCAGCAGTCACGCCGTGGGGGGATCCTACGAGCAGTACTTC. The encoded protein is CASSHAVGGSYEQYF. Using reference TRBV7-8 and TRBJ2-7 for the parts outside the CDR3, the full variable domain is GAGVSQSPRYKVAKRGQDVALRCDPISGHVSLFWYQQALGQGPEFLTYFQNEAQLDKSGLPSDRFFAERPEGSVSTLKIQRTQQEDSAVYLCASSHAVGGSYEQYFGPGTRLTVT.

CDR3 residues: CASSSLPSRVTDTQYF. CDR3 bases: TGTGCCAGCAGTTCTTTACCCTCCCGGGTGACAGATACGCAGTATTTT. This rearrangement joins TRBV6-6 to TRBJ2-3; no firm D call. This CDR3 is built from 16 residues. The V gene's germline CDR1 is MNHNY and CDR2 SVGAGI (reference sequence). The ends were cut back, 4 bases at V and 3 bases at J, with 17 bases in the middle.